This T cell receptor beta chain was sequenced for a study of shared clonotypes between healthy human individuals (dated by TCRdb to 2020 to 2022). Concerning the study at large: Three men and two women, aged 18 to 49 years, made up the cohort. Per donor, three plates each were used for CD4 naive and CD4 memory, two for CD8 naive, and one for CD8 memory. Blood TCR repertoires of 5 or 6 healthy adults were deeply sequenced to estimate repertoire size and the extent of clonotype sharing between individuals. Libraries were prepared and TCR repertoires were sequenced by different laboratories using diverse techniques, in order to increase sequencing depth and limit assay-specific biases. Between about 0.8 and 9.5 billion PBMCs per donor were obtained by leukapheresis.

Using the deep immunoSEQ assay, multiplex PCR amplified TCR CDR3 regions from genomic DNA. Genomic DNA extracted from each cell subset was distributed evenly over all wells of several immunoSEQ 96-well plates, and each plate served as one replicate. Each replicate PCR for sorted subsets received around 0.2 ug genomic DNA, equal to about 30,000 T cell genomes. Purified libraries were quantified with a Qubit 3.0 fluorometer, sized on a Bioanalyzer 2100, and re-quantified with the KAPA Library Quantification kit. A separate single-read 150-cycle Illumina NextSeq 550 flow cell was used to sequence each immunoSEQ 96-well plate. The authors' analysis ran thus. Because only junctional sequences without quality scores were contained in the immunoSEQ output, filtering matching that applied to full-length reads could not be performed. Sequences were annotated with PyIR, a Python wrapper for IgBLAST v1.9, and V/J genes and CDR3 were assigned using IMGT germline references. Reads were removed for weak V/J assignments (E-value above 1e-6), missing CDR3, stop codons, out-of-frame junctions, or ambiguous translated residues. A V3J clonotype was defined by an identical inferred V gene, J gene, and CDR3 amino acid sequence. To compute the percentage overlap between repertoires, the number of shared unique clonotypes was divided by the size of the smaller repertoire. Richness of each repertoire was evaluated using RTK rarefaction, the Chao1 estimator, and Recon v2.1 estimates of unobserved clonotypes. Generation probabilities were computed with OLGA for all TCRbeta clonotypes obtained by the gDNA method from several donors. Here the immuneACCESS table is served through TCRdb, limited to in-frame sequences with V and J called. Missing clones are a known gap in these copies; in checked studies unresolved V genes cover under half, and the rest lacks a known reason. That table supplies the V and J calls and clone size; D and trimming were determined from the DNA. The sample records 100,000 or so clones, approximately 65% of which are singletons. The leading ten clones occupy almost 25% of the sample.

Via the germline V gene, CDR1 is SGHAT and CDR2 FQNNGV. Trimming leaves V shorter by 1 base and J shorter by 0 bases, with the junction holding 9 bases beyond the gene matches. The CDR3 sequence holds 18 residues, the cysteine and phenylalanine included. The read is trimmed to its CDR3 DNA, 54 bases read in frame from base 1. Healthy HIV-negative adults with no recently reported acute infections or vaccinations were included as donors. All donors were Caucasian adults living in Nashville, Tennessee, USA. The CD8 memory samples were a combination of magnetically selected CD45RO+ cells and CCR7-negative CD45RA+ effector memory (TemRA) cells. Blood was obtained by leukapheresis, after which PBMCs were separated by Ficoll-Histopaque density gradient centrifugation and cryopreserved in liquid nitrogen vapor phase. Analytical flow cytometry was used to check the purity and quantity of each magnetically sorted T cell population. Each sorted fraction had its genomic DNA isolated and then quantified by UV absorbance on a Nanodrop 2000c.

General study outcomes and caveats: Incomplete sequencing was indicated by rarefaction of sorted-subset datasets, despite the large sequencing depth. Clonotypes shared by all four sorted-subset donors showed higher generation probabilities than non-shared clonotypes. Because the study included only a small number of donors, the genetic and exposure-history diversity represented was limited. Larger estimated clonotype richness was generally found for naive subsets than for memory subsets. Only blood was sampled, and tissue TCR repertoires likely differ from those in blood. Sharing across a few donors was observed for approximately 5% of naive CD4, about 3.2% of naive CD8, about 2.5% of memory CD4, and less than 0.45% of memory CD8 clonotypes. Based on pairwise subsampling, the degree of clonotype sharing among donors was expected to be affected by sequencing depth.

Points on this clone: The specificity of this receptor is unknown. Base quality data are lacking; no much larger clone is found one base away.

The clonotype originates from a woman in her 30s in good health. The sequence links TRBV11-2 to TRBJ1-5; the junction holds 7 bases that match TRBD1. The sequenced sample was memory CD8+ T cells sorted from blood. This specimen's cell subset or site label, per the study, means: CD45RO+ cells pooled with CCR7-negative TemRA cells. The sequenced DNA is TGTGCCAGCAGCTTAGCGGGCCGGACAGGAGATAGCAATCAGCCCCAGCATTTT. Its amino acids are CASSLAGRTGDSNQPQHF. When the CDR3 is completed using the reference TRBV11-2 and TRBJ1-5 genes on either side, the full variable domain is EAGVAQSPRYKIIEKRQSVAFWCNPISGHATLYWYQQILGQGPKLLIQFQNNGVVDDSQLPKDRFSAERLKGVDSTLKIQPAKLEDSAVYLCASSLAGRTGDSNQPQHFGDGTRLSIL.